Each of the 13 T cell receptor beta chains below was sequenced from the same sample in a study of cytomegalovirus exposure and HLA in healthy donors. The PCR ran on 60 Vbeta and 13 Jbeta primers. Profiled with immunoSEQ multiplex PCR; TCRdb holds only in-frame clones, not every one. Among 150,000 to 200,000 clones, 75% to 80% were seen once, and the ten largest hold approximately 2.6%. Sequencing was carried out using PBMCs. These receptors were collected from a female donor in good health and CMV-seronegative.

J is TRBJ2-5 and V is TRBV11-2, with TRBD2 identical over 11 bases. This CDR3 spans 17 amino acids. J was trimmed by 4 bases and V by 3 bases; bases with no gene match: 10. Germline values: CDR1 SGHAT, CDR2 FQNNGV. The CDR3 DNA sequence: TGTGCCAGCAGCTTTAGCGGGGGGGCCGGGAGGAGAGAGACCCAGTACTTC. Amino acid sequence: CASSFSGGAGRRETQYF.

The chain uses TRBV6-1 and TRBJ1-2; D is unresolved. V was cut by 3 bases and J by 4 bases, with 15 bases left in between. This CDR3 comprises 15 residues. Germline V lookup: CDR1 MNHNS, CDR2 SASEGT. The CDR3 loop is CASSEEAESGYGYTF. CDR3 coding DNA: TGTGCCAGCAGTGAGGAGGCGGAGTCAGGCTATGGCTACACCTTC.

V gene TRBV19 combines with J gene TRBJ2-7; D unresolved. V lost 6 bases and J lost 0, with 12 bases in between. CDR1 is LNHDA, CDR2 SQIVND, per germline (reference sequence). The CDR3 is 14 amino acids. In DNA, the CDR3 is TGTGCCAGTAGCCCCATGGGCAGCTCCTACGAGCAGTACTTC. As protein: CASSPMGSSYEQYF. Based on the CDR3 plus reference TRBV19 and TRBJ2-7, the full variable domain is DGGITQSPKYLFRKEGQNVTLSCEQNLNHDAMYWYRQDPGQGLRLIYYSQIVNDFQKGDIAEGYSVSREKKESFPLTVTSAQKNPTAFYLCASSPMGSSYEQYFGPGTRLTVT.

The chain couples TRBV28 to TRBJ2-7, with 12 bases aligning to TRBD1. With 5 bases clipped from V and 4 bases from J, the junction kept 3 bases outside the gene matches. Germline CDR1 and CDR2: MDHEN and SYDVKM. The CDR3 length is 14 residues. The CDR3 reads CASSPGQGAYEQYF. CDR3 in DNA: TGTGCCAGCAGTCCGGGACAGGGGGCTTACGAGCAGTACTTC.

This clone was recorded a few times. This chain connects TRBV7-2 to TRBJ2-7, with 7 bases identical to TRBD1. CDR1 is SGHTA and CDR2 is FQGNSA in the germline V gene. The trim removed 5 bases at V and 0 bases at J, leaving 4 bases unmatched. The CDR3 is 14 residues long. The CDR3 coding sequence is TGTGCCAGCAGCCGGGGACAGTCCTCCTACGAGCAGTACTTC. Encoded protein: CASSRGQSSYEQYF. Full variable domain (missing parts from reference TRBV7-2 and TRBJ2-7): GAGVSQSPSNKVTEKGKDVELRCDPISGHTALYWYRQSLGQGLEFLIYFQGNSAPDKSGLPSDRFSAERTGGSVSTLTIQRTQQEDSAVYLCASSRGQSSYEQYFGPGTRLTVT.

The genes are TRBV5-6 and TRBJ1-1, with 7 positions matching TRBD1. Germline assignment: CDR1 SGHDT and CDR2 YYEEEE. The CDR3 sequence is 17 residues long. The junction had 12 bases not matched to a gene; V was cut back by 4 bases and J by 0 bases. The CDR3 nucleotides are TGTGCCAGCAGCCAGACAGGGTCTCTTTTCATGAACACTGAAGCTTTCTTT. This translates into CASSQTGSLFMNTEAFF.

This clone was detected many times. V and J are TRBV2 and TRBJ1-2; TRBD1 matches 7 bases. This CDR3 is built from 13 residues. V shed 7 bases and J 8 bases; nucleotides not matched to a gene: 10. Germline V gives CDR1 SNHLY, CDR2 FYNNEI. The DNA for the CDR3 is TGTGCCAGCATGACTACAGGGGAAGGAGGCTACACCTTC. Amino acids: CASMTTGEGGYTF.

CDR3 in amino acids: CASSDTIDREQYF. CDR3 nucleotides: TGTGCCAGCAGCGACACGATAGACCGCGAGCAGTACTTC. The genes are TRBV5-6 and TRBJ2-7; D gene ambiguous. The germline V gene has CDR1 SGHDT and CDR2 YYEEEE. V lost 4 bases to trimming and J lost 6 bases, with 14 bases between them. The CDR3 is made up of 13 amino acids. The full variable domain, rest sourced from reference TRBV5-6 and TRBJ2-7, is DAGVTQSPTHLIKTRGQQVTLRCSPKSGHDTVSWYQQALGQGPQFIFQYYEEEERQRGNFPDRFSGHQFPNYSSELNVNALLLGDSALYLCASSDTIDREQYFGPGTRLTVT.

The chain carries TRBV5-1 and TRBJ2-1, with D possibly matching TRBD1 (5 bases). V lost 0 bases and J 4 bases, leaving 14 bases between the germline ends. Germline V gene sequence: CDR1 SGHRS, CDR2 YFSETQ. This CDR3 has 16 residues. CDR3 coding DNA: TGCGCCAGCAGCTTGGCGCAGGGTGGGTTGTACAATGAGCAGTTCTTC. This encodes CASSLAQGGLYNEQFF.

The chain couples TRBV18 to TRBJ1-2, with 9 positions matching TRBD1. The trim removed 2 bases at V and 1 base at J, leaving 5 bases unmatched. The CDR3 is 16 amino acids. Per germline, CDR1 KGHSH and CDR2 LQKENI. The CDR3 nucleotides are TGTGCCAGCTCACCATCCCGGGACAGGGTTAACTATGGCTACACCTTC. Its translation is CASSPSRDRVNYGYTF.

The chain couples TRBV18 to TRBJ1-2; D unresolved. Trimming left V 6 bases short and J 2 bases short, with 10 bases between. CDR3 length equals 13 residues. The germline gives CDR1 KGHSH, CDR2 LQKENI. CDR3 sequence: CASSTTLNYGYTF. The CDR3 coding sequence is TGTGCCAGCTCCACCACCCTAAACTATGGCTACACCTTC.

J is TRBJ2-3 and V is TRBV13, with 10 bases matching TRBD2. This CDR3 is built from 17 residues. CDR1 PRHDT and CDR2 FYEKMQ come from the germline V gene (reference sequence). The trim removed 5 bases at V and 0 bases at J, leaving 8 bases unmatched. In DNA, the CDR3 is TGTGCCAGCAGCCCCCCTAGCGGGGGTTATAGCACAGATACGCAGTATTTT. Translation gives CASSPPSGGYSTDTQYF.

The V and J genes are TRBV6-1 and TRBJ2-1; D ambiguous. Trimming left V 4 bases short and J 8 bases short, with 9 bases between. CDR1 and CDR2 (germline): MNHNS, SASEGT. CDR3 size: 12 residues. The chain's CDR3 is CASSAMEYEQFF. In DNA form, the CDR3 reads TGTGCCAGCAGTGCGATGGAGTATGAGCAGTTCTTC.